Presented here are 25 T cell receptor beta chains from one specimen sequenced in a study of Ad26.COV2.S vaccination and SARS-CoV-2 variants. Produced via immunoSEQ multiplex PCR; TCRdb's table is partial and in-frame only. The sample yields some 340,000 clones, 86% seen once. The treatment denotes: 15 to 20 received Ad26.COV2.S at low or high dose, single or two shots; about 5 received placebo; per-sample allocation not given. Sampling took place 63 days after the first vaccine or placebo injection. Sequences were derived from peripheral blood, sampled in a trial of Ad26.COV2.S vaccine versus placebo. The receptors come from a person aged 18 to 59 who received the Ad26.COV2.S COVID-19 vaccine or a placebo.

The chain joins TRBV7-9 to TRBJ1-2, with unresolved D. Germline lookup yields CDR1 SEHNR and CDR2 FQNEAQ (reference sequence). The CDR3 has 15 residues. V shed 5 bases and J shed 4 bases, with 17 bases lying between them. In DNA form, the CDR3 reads TGTGCCAGCAGCCTCGGAATCAAGACGCCCTATGGCTACACCTTC. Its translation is CASSLGIKTPYGYTF. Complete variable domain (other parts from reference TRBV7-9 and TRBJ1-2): DTGVSQNPRHKITKRGQNVTFRCDPISEHNRLYWYRQTLGQGPEFLTYFQNEAQLEKSRLLSDRFSAERPKGSFSTLEIQRTEQGDSAMYLCASSLGIKTPYGYTFGSGTRLTVV.

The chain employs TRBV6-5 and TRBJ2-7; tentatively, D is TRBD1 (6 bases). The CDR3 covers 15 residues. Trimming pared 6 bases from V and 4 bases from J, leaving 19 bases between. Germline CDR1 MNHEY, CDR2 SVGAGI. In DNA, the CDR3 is TGTGCCAGCAGCCGACCCACAGGGTTGGGTTACGAGCAGTACTTC. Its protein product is CASSRPTGLGYEQYF.

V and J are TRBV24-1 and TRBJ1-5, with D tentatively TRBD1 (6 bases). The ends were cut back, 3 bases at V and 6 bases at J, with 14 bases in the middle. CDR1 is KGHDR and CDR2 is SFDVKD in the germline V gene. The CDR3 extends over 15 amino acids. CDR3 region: CATSDKSRGRQPQHF. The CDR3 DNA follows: TGTGCCACCAGTGATAAAAGCAGGGGACGTCAGCCCCAGCATTTT.

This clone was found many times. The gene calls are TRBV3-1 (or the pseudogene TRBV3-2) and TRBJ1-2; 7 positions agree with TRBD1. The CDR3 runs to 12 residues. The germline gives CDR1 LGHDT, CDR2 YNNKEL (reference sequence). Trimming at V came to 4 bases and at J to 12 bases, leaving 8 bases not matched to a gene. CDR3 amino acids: CASSPTGTEHTF. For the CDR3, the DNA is TGTGCCAGCAGCCCCACCGGGACAGAGCACACCTTC.

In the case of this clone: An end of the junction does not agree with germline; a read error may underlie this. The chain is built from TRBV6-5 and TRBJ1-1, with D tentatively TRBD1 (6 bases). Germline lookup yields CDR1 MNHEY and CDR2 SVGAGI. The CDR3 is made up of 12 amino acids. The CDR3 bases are TGTGCCACCTTCCGGACAGCTACCCCAGTGGGCTTT. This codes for CATFRTATPVGF.

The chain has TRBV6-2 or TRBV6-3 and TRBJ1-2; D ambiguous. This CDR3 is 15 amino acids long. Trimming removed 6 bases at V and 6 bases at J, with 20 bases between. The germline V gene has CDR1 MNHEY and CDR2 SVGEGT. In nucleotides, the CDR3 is TGTGCCAGCAGCCGCGGACTCCTCGGTGGAAATGGCTACACCTTC. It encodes CASSRGLLGGNGYTF.

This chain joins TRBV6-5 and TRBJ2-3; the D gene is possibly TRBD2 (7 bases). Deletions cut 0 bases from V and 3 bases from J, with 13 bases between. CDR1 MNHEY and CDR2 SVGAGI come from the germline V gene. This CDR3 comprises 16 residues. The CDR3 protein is CASSYSSGGPTDTQYF. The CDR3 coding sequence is TGTGCCAGCAGTTACTCCTCCGGGGGGCCGACAGATACGCAGTATTTT.

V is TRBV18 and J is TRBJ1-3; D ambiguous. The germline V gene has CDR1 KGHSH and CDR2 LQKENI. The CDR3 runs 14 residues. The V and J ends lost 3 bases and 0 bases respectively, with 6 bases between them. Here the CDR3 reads CASSPQSSGNTIYF. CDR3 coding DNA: TGTGCCAGCTCACCTCAGAGCTCTGGAAACACCATATATTTT.

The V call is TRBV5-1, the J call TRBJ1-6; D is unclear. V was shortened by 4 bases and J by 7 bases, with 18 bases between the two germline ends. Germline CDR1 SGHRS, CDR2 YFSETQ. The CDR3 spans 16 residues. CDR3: CASSPGGNFQNSPLHF. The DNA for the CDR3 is TGCGCCAGCAGCCCGGGAGGCAACTTCCAAAATTCACCCCTCCACTTT.

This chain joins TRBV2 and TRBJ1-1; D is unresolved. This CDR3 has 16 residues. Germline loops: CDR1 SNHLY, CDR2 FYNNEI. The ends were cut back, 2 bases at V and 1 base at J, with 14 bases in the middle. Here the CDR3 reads CASSETWASWNTEAFF. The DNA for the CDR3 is TGTGCCAGCAGTGAAACGTGGGCATCTTGGAACACTGAAGCTTTCTTT.

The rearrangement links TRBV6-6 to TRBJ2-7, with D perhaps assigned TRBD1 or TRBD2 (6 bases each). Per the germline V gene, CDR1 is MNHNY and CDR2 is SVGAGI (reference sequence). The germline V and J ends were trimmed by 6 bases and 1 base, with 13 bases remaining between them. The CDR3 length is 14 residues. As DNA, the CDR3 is TGTGCCAGCAGCTTAGGGGGGAGTTCCTACGAGCAGTACTTC. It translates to CASSLGGSSYEQYF.

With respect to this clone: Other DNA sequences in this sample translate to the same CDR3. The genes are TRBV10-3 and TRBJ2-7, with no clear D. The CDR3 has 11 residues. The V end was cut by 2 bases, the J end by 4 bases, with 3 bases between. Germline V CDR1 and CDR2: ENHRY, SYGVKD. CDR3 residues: CAISERYEQYF. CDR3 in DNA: TGTGCCATCAGTGAGCGGTACGAGCAGTACTTC.

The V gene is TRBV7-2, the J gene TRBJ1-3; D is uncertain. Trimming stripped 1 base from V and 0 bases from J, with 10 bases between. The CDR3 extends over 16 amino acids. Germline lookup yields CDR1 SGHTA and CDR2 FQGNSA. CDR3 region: CASSLEPGSSGNTIYF. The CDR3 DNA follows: TGTGCCAGCAGCTTAGAACCGGGTTCCTCTGGAAACACCATATATTTT.

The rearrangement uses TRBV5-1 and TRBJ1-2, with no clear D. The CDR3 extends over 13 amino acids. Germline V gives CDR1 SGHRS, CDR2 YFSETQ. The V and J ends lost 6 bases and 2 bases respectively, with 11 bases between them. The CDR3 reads CASTMVGNYGYTF. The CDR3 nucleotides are TGCGCCAGCACCATGGTAGGAAACTATGGCTACACCTTC.

The DNA for the CDR3 is TGTGCCAGCAGCTTAGAAAGATCAGAGACCCAGTACTTC. Translated, it gives CASSLERSETQYF. The V gene is TRBV11-2, the J gene TRBJ2-5; D uncertain. The CDR3 loop spans 13 amino acids. Trimming removed 0 bases at V and 4 bases at J, with 6 bases between. The germline gives CDR1 SGHAT, CDR2 FQNNGV. Full variable domain (remainder filled in from reference TRBV11-2 and TRBJ2-5): EAGVAQSPRYKIIEKRQSVAFWCNPISGHATLYWYQQILGQGPKLLIQFQNNGVVDDSQLPKDRFSAERLKGVDSTLKIQPAKLEDSAVYLCASSLERSETQYFGPGTRLLVL.

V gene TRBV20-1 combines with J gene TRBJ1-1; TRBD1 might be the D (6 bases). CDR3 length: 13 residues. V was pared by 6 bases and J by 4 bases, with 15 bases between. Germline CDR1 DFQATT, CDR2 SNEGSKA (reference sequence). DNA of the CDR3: TGCAGTGCAAGTGGGGGCGCGGGCACTGAAGCTTTCTTT. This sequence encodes CSASGGAGTEAFF.

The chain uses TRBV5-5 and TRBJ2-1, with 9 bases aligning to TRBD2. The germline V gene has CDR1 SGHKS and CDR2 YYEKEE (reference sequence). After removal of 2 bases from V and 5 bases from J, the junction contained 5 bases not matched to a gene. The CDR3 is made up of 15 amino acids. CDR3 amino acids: CASSFEASGNNEQFF. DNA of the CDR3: TGTGCCAGCAGCTTTGAGGCTAGCGGGAACAATGAGCAGTTCTTC.

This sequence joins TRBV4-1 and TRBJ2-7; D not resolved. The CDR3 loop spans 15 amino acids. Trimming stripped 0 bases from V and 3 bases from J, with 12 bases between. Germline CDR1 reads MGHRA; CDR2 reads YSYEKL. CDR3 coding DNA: TGCGCCAGCAGCCAAGATAATAGGGTATTCTACGAGCAGTACTTC. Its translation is CASSQDNRVFYEQYF.

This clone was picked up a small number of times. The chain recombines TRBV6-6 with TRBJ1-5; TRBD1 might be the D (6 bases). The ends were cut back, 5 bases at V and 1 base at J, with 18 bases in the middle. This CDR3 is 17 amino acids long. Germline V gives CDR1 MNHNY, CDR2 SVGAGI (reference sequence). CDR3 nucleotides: TGTGCCAGCAGTCCGGGACACGGTGGGTCAAGCAATCAGCCCCAGCATTTT. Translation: CASSPGHGGSSNQPQHF.

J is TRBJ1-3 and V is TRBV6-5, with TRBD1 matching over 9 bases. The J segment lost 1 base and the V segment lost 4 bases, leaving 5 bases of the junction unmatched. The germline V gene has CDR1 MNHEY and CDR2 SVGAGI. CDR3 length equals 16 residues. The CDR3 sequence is CASSSPGTGSGNTIYF. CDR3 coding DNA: TGTGCCAGCAGTTCGCCCGGGACAGGGTCTGGAAACACCATATATTTT.

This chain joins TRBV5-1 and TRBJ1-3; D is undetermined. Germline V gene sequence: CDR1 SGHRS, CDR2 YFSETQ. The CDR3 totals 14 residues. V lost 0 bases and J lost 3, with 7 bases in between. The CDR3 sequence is CASSLGHGGNTIYF. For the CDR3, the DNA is TGCGCCAGCAGCTTGGGACACGGTGGAAACACCATATATTTT.

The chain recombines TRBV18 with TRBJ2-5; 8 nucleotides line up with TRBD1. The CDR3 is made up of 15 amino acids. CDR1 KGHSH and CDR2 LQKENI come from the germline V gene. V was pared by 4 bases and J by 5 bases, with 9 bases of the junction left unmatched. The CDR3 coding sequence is TGTGCCAGCTCACTGGGACAGGCGATTGGGGAGACCCAGTACTTC. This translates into CASSLGQAIGETQYF.

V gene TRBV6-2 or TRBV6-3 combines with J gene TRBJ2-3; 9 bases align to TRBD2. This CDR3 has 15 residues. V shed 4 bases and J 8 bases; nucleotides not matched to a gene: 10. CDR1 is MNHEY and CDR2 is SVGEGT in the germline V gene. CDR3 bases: TGTGCCAGCAGTTCCGGGACTAGCTTAGTTACTACGCAGTATTTT. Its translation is CASSSGTSLVTTQYF.

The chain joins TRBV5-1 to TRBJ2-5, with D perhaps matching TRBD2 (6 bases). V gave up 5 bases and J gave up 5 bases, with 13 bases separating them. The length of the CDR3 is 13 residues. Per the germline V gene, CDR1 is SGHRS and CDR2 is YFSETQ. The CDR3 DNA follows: TGCGCCAGCAGGGGGCCCGGAGGGGAGACCCAGTACTTC. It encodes CASRGPGGETQYF.

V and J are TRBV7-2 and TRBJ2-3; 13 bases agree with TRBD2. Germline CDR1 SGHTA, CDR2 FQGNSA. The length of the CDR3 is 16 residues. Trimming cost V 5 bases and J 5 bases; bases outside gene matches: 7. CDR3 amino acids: CASSNRLAGGRDTQYF. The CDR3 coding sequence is TGTGCCAGCAGCAATAGACTAGCGGGGGGTAGAGATACGCAGTATTTT.